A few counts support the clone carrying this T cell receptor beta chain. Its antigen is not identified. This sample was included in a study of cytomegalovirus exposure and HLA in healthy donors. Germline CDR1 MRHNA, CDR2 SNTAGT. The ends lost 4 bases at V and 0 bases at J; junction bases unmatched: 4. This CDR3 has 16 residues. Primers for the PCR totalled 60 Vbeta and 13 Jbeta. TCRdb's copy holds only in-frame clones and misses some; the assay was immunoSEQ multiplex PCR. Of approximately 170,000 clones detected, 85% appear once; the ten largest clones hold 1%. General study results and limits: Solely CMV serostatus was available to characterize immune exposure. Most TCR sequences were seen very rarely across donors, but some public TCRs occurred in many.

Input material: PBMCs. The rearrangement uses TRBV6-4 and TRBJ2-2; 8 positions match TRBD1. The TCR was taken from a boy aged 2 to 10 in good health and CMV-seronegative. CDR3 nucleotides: TGTGCCAGCAGTGGGACAGGGTTCGCGAACACCGGGGAGCTGTTTTTT. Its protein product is CASSGTGFANTGELFF.